This T cell receptor beta chain originates from a study of T cells in tumors after PD-1 blockade. Study information: Treatment was either pembrolizumab 200 mg every 3 weeks or cemiplimab 350 mg every 2 weeks. Some patients also took daily vismodegib 150 mg during anti-PD-1 treatment. Mean per blood sample: 113,528 templates (about 21,000-290,000), some 40,000 unique clonotypes.

This table comes from immunoSEQ multiplex PCR, and its TCRdb copy is limited to in-frame clones, with some not included. The sample includes 50,000 or so clones, roughly three quarters of them seen just once. This clone was recorded only once. Its antigen is as yet unknown. Study-level results: Some novel exhausted tumor clones appeared in pre-treatment blood, suggesting peripheral recruitment.

The ends were cut back, 1 base at V and 2 bases at J, with 16 bases in the middle. Looked up from germline, CDR1 is SGHRS and CDR2 is YFSETQ. This CDR3 is built from 16 residues. The gene calls are TRBV5-1 and TRBJ2-7; D perhaps matches TRBD2 (5 bases). The sequencing used PBMCs, collected before anti-PD-1 treatment. The sequence was collected from a human donor with basal cell carcinoma. DNA for the CDR3: TGCGCCAGCAGCTTGTGGCCGGGCCTGGGAGCCTACGAGCAGTACTTC. Translation: CASSLWPGLGAYEQYF.